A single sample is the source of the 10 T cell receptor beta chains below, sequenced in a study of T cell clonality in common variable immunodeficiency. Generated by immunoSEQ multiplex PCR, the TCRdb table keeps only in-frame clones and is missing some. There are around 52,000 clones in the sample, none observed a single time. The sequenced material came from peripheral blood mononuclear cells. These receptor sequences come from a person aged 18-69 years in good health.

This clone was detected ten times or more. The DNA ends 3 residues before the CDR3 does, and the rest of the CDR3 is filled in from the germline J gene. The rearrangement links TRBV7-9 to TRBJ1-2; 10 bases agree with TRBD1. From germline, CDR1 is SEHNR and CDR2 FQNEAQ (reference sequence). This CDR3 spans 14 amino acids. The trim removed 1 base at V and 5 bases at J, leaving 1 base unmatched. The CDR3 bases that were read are TGTGCCAGCAGCTTAGGGACAGGGGGGTATGGC. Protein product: CASSLGTGGYG. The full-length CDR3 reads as CASSLGTGGYGYTF.

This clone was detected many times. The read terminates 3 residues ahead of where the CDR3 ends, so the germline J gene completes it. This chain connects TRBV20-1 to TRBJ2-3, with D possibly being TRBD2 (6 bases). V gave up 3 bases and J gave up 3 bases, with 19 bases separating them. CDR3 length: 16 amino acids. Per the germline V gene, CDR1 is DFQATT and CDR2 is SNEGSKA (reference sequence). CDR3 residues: CSASPRAVAETDTQYF. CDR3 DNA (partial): TGCAGTGCTAGCCCGCGGGCGGTAGCGGAAACAGATACG.

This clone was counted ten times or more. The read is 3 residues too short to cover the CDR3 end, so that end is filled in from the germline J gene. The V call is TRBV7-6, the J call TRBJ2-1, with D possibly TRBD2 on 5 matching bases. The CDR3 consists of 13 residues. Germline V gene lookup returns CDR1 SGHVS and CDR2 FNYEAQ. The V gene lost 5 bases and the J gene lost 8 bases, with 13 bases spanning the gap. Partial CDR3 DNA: TGTGCCAGCAGCCCATGGACTGGCCATGAG. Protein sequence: CASSPWTGHE. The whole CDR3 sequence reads CASSPWTGHEQFF.

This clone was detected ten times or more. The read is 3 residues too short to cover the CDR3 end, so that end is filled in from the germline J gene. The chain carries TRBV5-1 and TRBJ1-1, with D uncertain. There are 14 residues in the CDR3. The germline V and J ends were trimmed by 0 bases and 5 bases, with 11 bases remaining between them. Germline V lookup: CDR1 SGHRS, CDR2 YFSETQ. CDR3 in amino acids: CASSLAHRGTEAFF. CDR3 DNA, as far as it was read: TGCGCCAGCAGCTTGGCGCACCGCGGGACTGAA. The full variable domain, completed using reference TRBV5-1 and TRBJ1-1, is KAGVTQTPRYLIKTRGQQVTLSCSPISGHRSVSWYQQTPGQGLQFLFEYFSETQRNKGNFPGRFSGRQFSNSRSEMNVSTLELGDSALYLCASSLAHRGTEAFFGQGTRLTVV.

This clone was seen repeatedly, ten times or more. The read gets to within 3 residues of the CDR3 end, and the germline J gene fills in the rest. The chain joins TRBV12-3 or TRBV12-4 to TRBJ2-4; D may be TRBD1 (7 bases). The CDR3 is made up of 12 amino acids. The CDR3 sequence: CASSPEGALQYF. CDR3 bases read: TGTGCCAGCAGCCCGGAGGGGGCTCTT.

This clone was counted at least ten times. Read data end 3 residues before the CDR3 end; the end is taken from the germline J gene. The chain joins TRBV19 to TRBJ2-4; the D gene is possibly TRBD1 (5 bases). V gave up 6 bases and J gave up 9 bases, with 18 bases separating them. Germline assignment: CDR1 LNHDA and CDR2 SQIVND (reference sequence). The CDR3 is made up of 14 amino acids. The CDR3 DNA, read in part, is TGTGCCAGTAGCACAATGGCCAAGGGGTCCATT. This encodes CASSTMAKGSI. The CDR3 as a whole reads CASSTMAKGSIQYF.

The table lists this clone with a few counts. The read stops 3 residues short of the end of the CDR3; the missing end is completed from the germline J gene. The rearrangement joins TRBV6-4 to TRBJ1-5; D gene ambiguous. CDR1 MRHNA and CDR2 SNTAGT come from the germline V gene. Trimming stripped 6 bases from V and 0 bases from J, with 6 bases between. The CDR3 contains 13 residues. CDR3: CASSQDSNQPQHF. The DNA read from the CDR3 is TGTGCCAGCAGCCAGGATAGCAATCAGCCC.

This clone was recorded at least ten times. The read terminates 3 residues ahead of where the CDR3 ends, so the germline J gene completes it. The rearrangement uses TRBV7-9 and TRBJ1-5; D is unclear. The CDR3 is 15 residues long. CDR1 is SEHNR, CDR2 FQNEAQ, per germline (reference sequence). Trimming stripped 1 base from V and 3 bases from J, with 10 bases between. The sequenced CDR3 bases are TGTGCCAGCAGCTTAGGTCGGGGAAACAATCAGCCC. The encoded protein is CASSLGRGNNQP. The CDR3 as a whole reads CASSLGRGNNQPQHF. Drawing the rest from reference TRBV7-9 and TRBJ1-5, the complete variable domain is DTGVSQNPRHKITKRGQNVTFRCDPISEHNRLYWYRQTLGQGPEFLTYFQNEAQLEKSRLLSDRFSAERPKGSFSTLEIQRTEQGDSAMYLCASSLGRGNNQPQHFGDGTRLSIL.

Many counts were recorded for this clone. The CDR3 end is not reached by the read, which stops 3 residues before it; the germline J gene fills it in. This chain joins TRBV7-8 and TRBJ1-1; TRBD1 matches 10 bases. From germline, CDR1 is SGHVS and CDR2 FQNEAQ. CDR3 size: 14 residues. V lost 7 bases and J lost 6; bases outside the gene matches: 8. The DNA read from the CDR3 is TGTGCCAGCACCGCTGGGACAGGGGTTTCTGAA. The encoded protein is CASTAGTGVSE. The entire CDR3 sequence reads CASTAGTGVSEAFF.

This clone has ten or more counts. This chain's CDR3 is CASSRVRARGETQYF. The sequenced CDR3 bases are TGTGCCAGCAGCCGGGTCAGGGCAAGAGGAGAGACC. This sequence joins TRBV7-2 and TRBJ2-5; TRBD1 is a possible D gene (5 bases). The observed sequence ends 3 residues before the CDR3 terminus, with the missing tail filled in from the germline J gene. There are 15 residues in the CDR3. Germline V gene lookup returns CDR1 SGHTA and CDR2 FQGNSA. Between the trimmed V and J ends, which lost 5 bases and 4 bases, there was a span of 17 bases.